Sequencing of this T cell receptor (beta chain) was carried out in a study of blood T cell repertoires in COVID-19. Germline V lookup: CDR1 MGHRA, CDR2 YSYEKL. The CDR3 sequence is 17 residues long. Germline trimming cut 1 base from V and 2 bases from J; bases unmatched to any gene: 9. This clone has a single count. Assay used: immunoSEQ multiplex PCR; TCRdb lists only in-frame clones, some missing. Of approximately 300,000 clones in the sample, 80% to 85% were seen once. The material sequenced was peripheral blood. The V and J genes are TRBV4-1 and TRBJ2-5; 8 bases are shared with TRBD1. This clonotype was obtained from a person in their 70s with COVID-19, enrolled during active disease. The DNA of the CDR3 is TGCGCCAGCAGCCAAGTGGGGACAGGAGTTTTACAAGAGACCCAGTACTTC. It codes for CASSQVGTGVLQETQYF.